This TCR beta chain was retrieved from a study of tumor T cells in aggressive B-cell lymphoma (dated by TCRdb to the late 2010s). The library was produced with the immunoSEQ multiplex PCR assay. TCRdb carries this immuneACCESS record with in-frame sequences only. Its versions omit some clonotypes, under half of them owing to an unresolved V gene in the studies checked, with the rest unexplained. The sample table lists several hundred clones, 64% of them with a count of one. Roughly 21% of the sample belongs to the ten largest clones. Including the terminal cysteine and phenylalanine, the CDR3 comprises 13 residues. The CDR3 DNA has 39 bases and is translated from base 1. The CDR1 and CDR2 encoded by the germline V gene are MGHDK and SYGVNS. V lost 8 bases and J lost 8 bases, and the count of bases not matched to a germline gene is 8. By its share of the sample, this clone is large (0.1 to 1%). Its antigen is currently not known. Base qualities are not at hand, and no much larger clone is one base apart. This specimen includes other DNA sequences encoding the same CDR3.

The chain is made from TRBV25-1 and TRBJ1-2; 10 middle bases align to TRBD1. The sequenced sample was tumor tissue. The TCR sequence derives from an adult with diffuse large B cell lymphoma. The base sequence is TGTGCCAGCGCCGGACAGGGGGTTCGGGGCTACACCTTC. Its coded protein is CASAGQGVRGYTF.